Listed here are 9 T cell receptor beta chains from one sample, sequenced in a study of T-cell reconstitution after alpha-beta-depleted transplantation in children (dated by TCRdb to about 2016). The meaning of the sample's treatment or condition label: allogeneic hematopoietic cell transplantation with graft depleted of TCRalphabeta T cells and CD19 B cells. The library relied on PCR. Sequenced on an Illumina HiSeq 2500. Molecular barcoding was employed in the preparation of TCR libraries, with unique molecular identifiers being used to normalize TCRbeta repertoire quantification. Using fastp at Q25 and MiXCR, TCRdb reprocessed the public reads and kept productive beta chains. Entries that share a CDR3 protein sequence are merged under the most common genes and DNA. In this sample the table shows some 840,000 distinct CDR3 sequences, about 16% of which occur a single time. The ten biggest clones cover 5% of the sample.

The specimen comprised PBMCs, mostly from graft donor cells, sampled 360 days after TCRalphabeta/CD19-depleted stem cell transplant. These receptors originate from a male patient younger than 18 who had a stem cell transplant for acute lymphoblastic leukemia, so the T cells may come from the graft donor.

The table lists this clonotype with many counts. This sequence joins TRBV7-8 and TRBJ2-7; D unclear. The V end lost 0 bases, the J end lost 0 bases, and 6 bases lay between the germline ends. CDR3 length: 14 amino acids. The V gene's germline CDR1 is SGHVS and CDR2 FQNEAQ. CDR3 nucleotide sequence: TGTGCCAGCAGCTTAGCCCCCGCCTCCTACGAGCAGTACTTC. It specifies CASSLAPASYEQYF.

The gene calls are TRBV20-1 and TRBJ1-3, with TRBD1 as a possible D gene (5 bases). This CDR3 has 15 amino acids. Germline V gives CDR1 DFQATT, CDR2 SNEGSKA (reference sequence). The germline V and J ends were trimmed by 0 bases and 8 bases, with 17 bases remaining between them. The CDR3 is CSARDRTTLRDTIYF. The CDR3 region has the DNA TGCAGTGCTAGAGATCGGACAACCCTCCGGGACACCATATATTTT.

This clonotype has only a few counts. The rearrangement uses TRBV4-1 and TRBJ2-7; TRBD1 matches at 8 bases. This CDR3 is built from 15 residues. With V trimmed by 1 base and J by 2 bases, 4 bases remained unmatched. Looked up from germline, CDR1 is MGHRA and CDR2 is YSYEKL. CDR3 nucleotides: TGCGCCAGCAGCCAAGGGCAGGGGGCGGCCTACGAGCAGTACTTC. Translation: CASSQGQGAAYEQYF.

The chain couples TRBV5-1 to TRBJ2-2; 9 nucleotides align to TRBD2. The CDR3 sequence is 16 residues long. Losses at the gene ends were 4 bases for V and 2 bases for J; bases not matched to a gene: 6. The V gene's germline CDR1 is SGHRS and CDR2 YFSETQ. The DNA for the CDR3 is TGCGCCAGCAGCGGGGGACTAGCCCTAAACACCGGGGAGCTGTTTTTT. Translation gives CASSGGLALNTGELFF.

This clonotype appeared many times. The rearrangement links TRBV9 to TRBJ2-1; 10 bases are shared with TRBD2. The CDR3 covers 15 residues. The trim removed 0 bases at V and 9 bases at J, leaving 6 bases unmatched. Germline loops: CDR1 SGDLS, CDR2 YYNGEE. The DNA for the CDR3 is TGTGCCAGCAGCGTAGCGCTAGCGGGGGATGGTGAGCAGTTCTTC. It specifies CASSVALAGDGEQFF. Filled out from reference TRBV9 and TRBJ2-1, the complete variable domain reads DSGVTQTPKHLITATGQRVTLRCSPRSGDLSVYWYQQSLDQGLQFLIQYYNGEERAKGNILERFSAQQFPDLHSELNLSSLELGDSALYFCASSVALAGDGEQFFGPGTRLTVL.

The chain is built from TRBV29-1 and TRBJ2-5; D possibly corresponds to TRBD1 (6 bases). V lost 6 bases and J 1 base, leaving 12 bases between the germline ends. This CDR3 has 13 residues. Germline V gives CDR1 SQVTM, CDR2 ANQGSEA. The CDR3 DNA follows: TGCAGCGTGTTCAGGGGATCCCAAGAGACCCAGTACTTC. Translation: CSVFRGSQETQYF.

The rearrangement links TRBV6-5 to TRBJ2-3; 7 nucleotides agree with TRBD2. V lost 5 bases, J lost 0 bases, and 8 bases stayed unmatched. Germline assignment: CDR1 MNHEY and CDR2 SVGAGI. The CDR3 consists of 16 residues. The CDR3 sequence is CASSPSSGTSTDTQYF. CDR3 nucleotide sequence: TGTGCCAGCAGTCCCTCAAGCGGGACCAGCACAGATACGCAGTATTTT.

This clonotype was seen repeatedly, ten times or more. The chain links TRBV27 to TRBJ2-5, with a possible D match to TRBD1 (6 bases). The length of the CDR3 is 14 residues. Trimming pared 3 bases from V and 1 base from J, leaving 9 bases between. Germline assignment: CDR1 MNHEY and CDR2 SMNVEV (reference sequence). CDR3 sequence reads: CASSFRGTQETQYF. The DNA for the CDR3 is TGTGCCAGCAGTTTCAGGGGTACCCAAGAGACCCAGTACTTC.

The V and J genes are TRBV6-5 and TRBJ2-1; a weak D match, TRBD2 (6 bases). From germline, CDR1 is MNHEY and CDR2 SVGAGI. V was shortened by 6 bases and J by 5 bases, with 8 bases between the two germline ends. This CDR3 spans 12 amino acids. The DNA of the CDR3 is TGTGCCAGCAGAGGACTAAACAATGAGCAGTTCTTC. Protein: CASRGLNNEQFF.